The rows below give T cell receptor beta chains drawn from one sample of a study of glioma-infiltrating T cells after dendritic cell vaccination. Some clones are missing from TCRdb's copy, which holds only in-frame ones; the method was immunoSEQ multiplex PCR. Seen here are tens of thousands of clones, roughly 84% observed once, and the top ten hold 2.5% to 3%. The specimen was blood, collected before dendritic cell vaccination. These receptors were collected from a human donor with glioblastoma. The CDR3 runs from the conserved cysteine through the conserved F or W. The D gene is left open where the match is weak. Rows give clone size only sometimes, using once, few, many, or a class for an expanded clone.

D gene	J gene	clone size	V gene	CDR3 DNA	CDR3 protein
.	TRBJ2-7	.	TRBV27	TGTGCCAGCAGTCGATCAGTCTCCTACGAGCAGTACTTC	CASSRSVSYEQYF
.	TRBJ1-5	once	TRBV10-1	TGCGCCAGCACTGACTCCTCTCCCTATCAGCCCCAGCATTTT	CASTDSSPYQPQHF
.	TRBJ1-2	once	TRBV18	TGTGCCAGCTCAGCTCCCCAGGGCGGCTACACCTTC	CASSAPQGGYTF
.	TRBJ1-5	.	TRBV18	TGTGCCAGCTCACCCCAGGATAGCAATCAGCCCCAGCATTTT	CASSPQDSNQPQHF
TRBD2	TRBJ2-7	once	TRBV7-2	TGTGCCAGCAGCTTAGAAGCGGGAGGATACGAGCAGTACTTC	CASSLEAGGYEQYF
.	TRBJ2-7	.	TRBV25-1	TGTGCCAGCAGGTACAGGGAGAGCTCCTACGAGCAGTACTTC	CASRYRESSYEQYF
TRBD2	TRBJ2-1	.	TRBV19	TGTGCCAGTAGCCTGACTAGCGGGAGATACTCCTACAATGAGCAGTTCTTC	CASSLTSGRYSYNEQFF
.	TRBJ2-7	.	TRBV6-5	TGTGCCAGCAGCCGGGGTACCGACGAGCAGTACTTC	CASSRGTDEQYF
.	TRBJ1-5	.	TRBV5-1	TGCGCCAGCAGCTTGCTAGGGGGGGAGCAGCCCCAGCATTTT	CASSLLGGEQPQHF
.	TRBJ2-5	.	TRBV2	TGTGCCAGCAGTGAATTTGGCGGCGAGACCCAGTACTTC	CASSEFGGETQYF
.	TRBJ1-1	.	TRBV14	TGTGCCAGCAGCCAAGATTACAGCATGAACACTGAAGCTTTCTTT	CASSQDYSMNTEAFF
TRBD2	TRBJ2-4	.	TRBV4-3	TGCGCCAGCAGCCAAGTACCGGGGAGGGCCGGAAACATTCAGTACTTC	CASSQVPGRAGNIQYF
.	TRBJ2-3	once	TRBV5-6	TGTGCCAGCAGCCCCCTCCAGCGGAAGACCACAGATACGCAGTATTTT	CASSPLQRKTTDTQYF
TRBD2	TRBJ2-7	.	TRBV5-1	TGCGCCAGCAGCTTTCTGACTAGCGGGGGAGAGCAGTACTTC	CASSFLTSGGEQYF
.	TRBJ1-2	.	TRBV6-1	TGTGCCAGCAGTGAAGGGGACATCAGAAGCTACACCTTC	CASSEGDIRSYTF